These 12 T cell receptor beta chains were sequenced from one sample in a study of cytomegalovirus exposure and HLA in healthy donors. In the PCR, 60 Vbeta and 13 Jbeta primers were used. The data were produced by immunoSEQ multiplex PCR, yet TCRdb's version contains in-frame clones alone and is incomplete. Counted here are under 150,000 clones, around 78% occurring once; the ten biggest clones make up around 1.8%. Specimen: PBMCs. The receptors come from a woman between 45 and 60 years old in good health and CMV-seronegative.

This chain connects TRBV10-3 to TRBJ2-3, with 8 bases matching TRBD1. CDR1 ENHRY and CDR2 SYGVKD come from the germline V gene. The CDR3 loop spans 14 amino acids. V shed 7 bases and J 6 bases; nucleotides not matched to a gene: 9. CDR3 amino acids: CAITGQGGQDTQYF. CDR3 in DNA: TGTGCCATCACCGGACAGGGAGGCCAGGATACGCAGTATTTT.

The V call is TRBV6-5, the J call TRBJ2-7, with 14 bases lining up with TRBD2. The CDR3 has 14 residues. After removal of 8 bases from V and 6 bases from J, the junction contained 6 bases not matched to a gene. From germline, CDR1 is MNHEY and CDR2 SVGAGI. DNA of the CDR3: TGTGCCAGCGGCGCCGGGACTAGCGGGAGCGAGCAGTACTTC. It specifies CASGAGTSGSEQYF.

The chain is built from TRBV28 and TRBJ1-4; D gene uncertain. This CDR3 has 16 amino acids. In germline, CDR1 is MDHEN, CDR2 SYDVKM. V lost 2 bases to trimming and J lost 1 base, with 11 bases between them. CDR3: CASSLGRSVTNEKLFF. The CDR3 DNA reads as TGTGCCAGCAGTTTAGGCAGGTCTGTAACTAATGAAAAACTGTTTTTT.

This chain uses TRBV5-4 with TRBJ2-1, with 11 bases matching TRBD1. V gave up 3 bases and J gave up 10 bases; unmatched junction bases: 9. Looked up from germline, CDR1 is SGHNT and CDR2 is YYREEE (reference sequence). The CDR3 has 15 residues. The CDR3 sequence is CASSSDRGRLTEQFF. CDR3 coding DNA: TGTGCCAGCAGCTCGGACAGGGGGCGCCTTACGGAGCAGTTCTTC.

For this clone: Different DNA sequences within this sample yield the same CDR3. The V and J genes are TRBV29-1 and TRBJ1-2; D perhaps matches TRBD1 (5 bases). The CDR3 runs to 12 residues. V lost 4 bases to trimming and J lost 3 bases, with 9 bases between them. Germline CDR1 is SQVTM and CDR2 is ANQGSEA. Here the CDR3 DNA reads TGCAGCGTTGGGGGGGTTTACTATGGCTACACCTTC. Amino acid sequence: CSVGGVYYGYTF.

The CDR3 nucleotides read TGTGCTAGTGGTTTGGTACTAGGGCGGAACAATCAGCCCCAGCATTTT. Translating it yields CASGLVLGRNNQPQHF. V and J are TRBV12-5 and TRBJ1-5; D is unresolved. The germline V gene encodes CDR1 LGHNT and CDR2 FRNRAP. CDR3 size: 16 residues. V was pared by 0 bases and J by 3 bases, with 12 bases between.

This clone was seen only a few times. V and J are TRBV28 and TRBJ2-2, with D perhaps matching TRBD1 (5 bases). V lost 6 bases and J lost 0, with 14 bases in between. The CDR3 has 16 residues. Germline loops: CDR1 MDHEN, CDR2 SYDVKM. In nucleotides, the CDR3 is TGTGCCAGCAGCCCGTCAGGGTTTACGAACACCGGGGAGCTGTTTTTT. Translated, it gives CASSPSGFTNTGELFF.

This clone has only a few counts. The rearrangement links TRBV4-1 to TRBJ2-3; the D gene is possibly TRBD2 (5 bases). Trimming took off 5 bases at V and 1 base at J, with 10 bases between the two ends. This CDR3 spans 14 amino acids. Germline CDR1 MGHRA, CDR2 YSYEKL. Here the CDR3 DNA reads TGCGCCAGCAGCTCCATCGGGGGCACAGATACGCAGTATTTT. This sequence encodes CASSSIGGTDTQYF.

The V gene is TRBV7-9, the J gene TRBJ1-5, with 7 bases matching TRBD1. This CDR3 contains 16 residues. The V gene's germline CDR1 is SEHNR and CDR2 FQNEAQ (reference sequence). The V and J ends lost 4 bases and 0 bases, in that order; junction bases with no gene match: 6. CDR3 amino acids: CASSSVSGGSNQPQHF. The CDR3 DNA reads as TGTGCCAGCAGCTCCGTTTCAGGGGGTAGCAATCAGCCCCAGCATTTT.

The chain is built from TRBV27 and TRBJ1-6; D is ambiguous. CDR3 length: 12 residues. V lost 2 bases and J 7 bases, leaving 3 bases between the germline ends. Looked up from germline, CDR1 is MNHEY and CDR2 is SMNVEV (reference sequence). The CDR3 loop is CASSLQNSPLHF. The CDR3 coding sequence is TGTGCCAGCAGTTTACAAAATTCACCCCTCCACTTT.

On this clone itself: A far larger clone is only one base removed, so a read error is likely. DNA for the CDR3: TGCGCCAGCAGCCAAGACGGGGCGGGAGGGCCTAGTGAGCAGTTCTTC. It yields the protein CASSQDGAGGPSEQFF. The V gene is TRBV4-1, the J gene TRBJ2-1; 9 bases are a match to TRBD2. Germline-derived CDR1 and CDR2 are MGHRA and YSYEKL. Trimming at V came to 0 bases and at J to 9 bases, leaving 9 bases not matched to a gene. The CDR3 spans 16 residues.

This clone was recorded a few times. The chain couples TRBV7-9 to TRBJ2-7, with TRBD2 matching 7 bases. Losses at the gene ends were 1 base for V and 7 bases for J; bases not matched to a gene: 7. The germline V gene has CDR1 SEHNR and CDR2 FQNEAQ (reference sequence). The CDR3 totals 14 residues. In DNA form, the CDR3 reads TGTGCCAGCAGCTTAGTGAGCGGGGACCAAGAGCAGTACGTC. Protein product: CASSLVSGDQEQYV.